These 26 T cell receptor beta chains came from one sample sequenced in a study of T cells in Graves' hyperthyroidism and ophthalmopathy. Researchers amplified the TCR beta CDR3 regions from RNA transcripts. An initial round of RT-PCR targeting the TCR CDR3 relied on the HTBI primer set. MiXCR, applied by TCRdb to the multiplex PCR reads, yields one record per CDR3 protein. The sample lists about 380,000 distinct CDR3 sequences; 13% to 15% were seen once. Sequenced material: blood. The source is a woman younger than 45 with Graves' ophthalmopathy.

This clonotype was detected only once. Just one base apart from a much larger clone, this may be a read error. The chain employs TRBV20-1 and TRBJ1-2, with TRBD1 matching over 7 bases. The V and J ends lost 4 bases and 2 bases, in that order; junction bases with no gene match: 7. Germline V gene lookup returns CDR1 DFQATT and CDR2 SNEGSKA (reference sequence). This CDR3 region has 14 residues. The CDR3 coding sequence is TGCAGTGCTAAACCGACAGGGACCAACTATGGCTACACCTTC. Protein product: CSAKPTGTNYGYTF.

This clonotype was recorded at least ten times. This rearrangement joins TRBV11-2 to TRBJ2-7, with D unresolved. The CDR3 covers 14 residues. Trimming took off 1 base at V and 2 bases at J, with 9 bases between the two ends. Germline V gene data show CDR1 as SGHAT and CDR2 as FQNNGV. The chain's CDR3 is CASSLAKDTYEQYF. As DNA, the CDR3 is TGTGCCAGCAGCTTAGCAAAGGATACCTACGAGCAGTACTTC.

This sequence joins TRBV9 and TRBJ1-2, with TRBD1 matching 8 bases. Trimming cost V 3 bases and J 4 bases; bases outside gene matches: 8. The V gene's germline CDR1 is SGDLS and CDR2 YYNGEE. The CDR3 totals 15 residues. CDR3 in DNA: TGTGCCAGCAGCGCCCGGACAGGGACTCTCTATGGCTACACCTTC. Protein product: CASSARTGTLYGYTF.

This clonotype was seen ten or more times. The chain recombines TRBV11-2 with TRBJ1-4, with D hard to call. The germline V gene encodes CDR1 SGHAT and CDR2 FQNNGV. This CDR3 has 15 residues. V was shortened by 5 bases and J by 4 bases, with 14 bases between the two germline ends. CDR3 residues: CASSPMPGYNEKLFF. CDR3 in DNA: TGTGCCAGCAGCCCCATGCCCGGGTATAATGAAAAACTGTTTTTT.

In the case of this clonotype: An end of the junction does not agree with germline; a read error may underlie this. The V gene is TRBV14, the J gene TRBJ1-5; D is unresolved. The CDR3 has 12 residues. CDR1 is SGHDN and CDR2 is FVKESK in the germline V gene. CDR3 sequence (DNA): TGTGCCAGCAGTCAAGACGTGGGGCCCCAGCATTTT. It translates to CASSQDVGPQHF. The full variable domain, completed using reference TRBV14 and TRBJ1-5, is EAGVTQFPSHSVIEKGQTVTLRCDPISGHDNLYWYRRVMGKEIKFLLHFVKESKQDESGMPNNRFLAERTGGTYSTLKVQPAELEDSGVYFCASSQDVGPQHFGDGTRLSIL.

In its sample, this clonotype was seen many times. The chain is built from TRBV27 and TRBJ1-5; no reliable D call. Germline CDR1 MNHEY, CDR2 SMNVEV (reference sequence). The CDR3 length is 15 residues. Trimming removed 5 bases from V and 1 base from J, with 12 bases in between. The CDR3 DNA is TGTGCCAGCAGTCTTTCTAGTTGGAGCAATCAGCCCCAGCATTTT. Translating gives CASSLSSWSNQPQHF.

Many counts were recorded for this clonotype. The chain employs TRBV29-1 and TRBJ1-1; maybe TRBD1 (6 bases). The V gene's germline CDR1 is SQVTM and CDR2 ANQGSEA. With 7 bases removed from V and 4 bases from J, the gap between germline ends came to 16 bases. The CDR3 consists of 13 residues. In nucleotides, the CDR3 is TGCAGCGCTGGTCAGGGGAAGATCACTGAAGCTTTCTTT. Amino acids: CSAGQGKITEAFF.

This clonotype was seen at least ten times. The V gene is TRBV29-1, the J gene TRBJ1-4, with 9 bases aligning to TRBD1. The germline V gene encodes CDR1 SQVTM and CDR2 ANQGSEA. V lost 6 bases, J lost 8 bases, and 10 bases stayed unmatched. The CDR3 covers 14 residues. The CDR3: CSVARGQGYEKLFF. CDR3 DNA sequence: TGCAGCGTCGCCCGGGGACAGGGTTACGAAAAACTGTTTTTT.

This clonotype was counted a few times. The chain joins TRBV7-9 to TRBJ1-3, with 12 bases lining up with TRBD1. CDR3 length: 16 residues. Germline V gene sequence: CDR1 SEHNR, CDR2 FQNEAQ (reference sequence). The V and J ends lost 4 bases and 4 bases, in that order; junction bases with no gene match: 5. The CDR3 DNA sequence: TGTGCCAGCAGCTCGGGACAGGGGGCTTCGGGAAACACCATATATTTT. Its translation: CASSSGQGASGNTIYF.

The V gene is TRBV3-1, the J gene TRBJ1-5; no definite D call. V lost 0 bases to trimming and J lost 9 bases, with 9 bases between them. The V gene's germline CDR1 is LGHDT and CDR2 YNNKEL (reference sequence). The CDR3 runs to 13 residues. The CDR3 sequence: CASSQDRGRPQHF. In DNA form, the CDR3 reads TGTGCCAGCAGCCAAGATCGAGGGCGGCCCCAGCATTTT. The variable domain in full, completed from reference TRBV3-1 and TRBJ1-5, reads DTAVSQTPKYLVTQMGNDKSIKCEQNLGHDTMYWYKQDSKKFLKIMFSYNNKELIINETVPNRFSPKSPDKAHLNLHINSLELGDSAVYFCASSQDRGRPQHFGDGTRLSIL.

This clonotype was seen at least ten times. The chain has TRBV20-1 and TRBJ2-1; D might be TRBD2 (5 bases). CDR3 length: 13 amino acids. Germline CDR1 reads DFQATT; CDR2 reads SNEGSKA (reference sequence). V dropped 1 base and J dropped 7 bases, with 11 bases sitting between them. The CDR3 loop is CSARGVGRNEQFF. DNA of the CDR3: TGCAGTGCTAGAGGCGTGGGGAGAAATGAGCAGTTCTTC.

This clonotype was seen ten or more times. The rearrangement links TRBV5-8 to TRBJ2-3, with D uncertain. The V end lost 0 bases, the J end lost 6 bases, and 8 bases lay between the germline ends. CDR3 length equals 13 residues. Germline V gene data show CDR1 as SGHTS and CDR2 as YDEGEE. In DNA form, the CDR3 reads TGTGCCAGCAGCTTGGAGGAACAGGATACGCAGTATTTT. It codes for CASSLEEQDTQYF.

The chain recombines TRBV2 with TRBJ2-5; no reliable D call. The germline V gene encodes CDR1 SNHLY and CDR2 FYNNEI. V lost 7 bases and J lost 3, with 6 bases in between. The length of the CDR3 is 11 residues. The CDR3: CASIGEETQYF. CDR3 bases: TGTGCCAGCATCGGAGAAGAGACCCAGTACTTC.

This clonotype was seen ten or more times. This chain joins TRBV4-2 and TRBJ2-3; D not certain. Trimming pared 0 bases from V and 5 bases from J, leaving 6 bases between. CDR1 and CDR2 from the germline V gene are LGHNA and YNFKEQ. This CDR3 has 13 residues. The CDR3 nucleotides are TGTGCCAGCAGCCAAGAGGATGGAGATACGCAGTATTTT. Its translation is CASSQEDGDTQYF.

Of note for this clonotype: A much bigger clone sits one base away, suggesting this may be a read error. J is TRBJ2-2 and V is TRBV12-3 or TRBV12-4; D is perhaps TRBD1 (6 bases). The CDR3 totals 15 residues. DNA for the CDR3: TGTGCCAACAGTTTTCACAGGGTGTCCACCGGGGAGCTGTTTTTT. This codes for CANSFHRVSTGELFF.

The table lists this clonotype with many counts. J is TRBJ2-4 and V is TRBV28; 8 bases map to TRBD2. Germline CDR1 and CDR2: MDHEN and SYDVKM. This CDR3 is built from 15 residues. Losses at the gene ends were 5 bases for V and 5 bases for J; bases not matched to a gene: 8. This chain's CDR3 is CASSPLSGGENIQYF. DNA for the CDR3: TGTGCCAGCAGTCCCCTGAGCGGGGGAGAAAACATTCAGTACTTC.

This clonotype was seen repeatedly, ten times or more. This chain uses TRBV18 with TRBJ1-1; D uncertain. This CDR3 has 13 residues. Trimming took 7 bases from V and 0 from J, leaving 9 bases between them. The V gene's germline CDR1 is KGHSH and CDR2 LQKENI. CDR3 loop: CASLLAMNTEAFF. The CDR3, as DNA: TGTGCCAGCTTATTAGCTATGAACACTGAAGCTTTCTTT.

CDR3 DNA sequence: TGTGCCAGCATCCCTCTTGCCACGCTGATTGGGGGGGCCTATGGCTACACCTTC. Translated, it gives CASIPLATLIGGAYGYTF. V and J are TRBV11-2 and TRBJ1-2; possibly TRBD1 for D (6 bases). This CDR3 contains 18 residues. V was cut by 7 bases and J by 4 bases, with 28 bases left in between. From germline, CDR1 is SGHAT and CDR2 FQNNGV.

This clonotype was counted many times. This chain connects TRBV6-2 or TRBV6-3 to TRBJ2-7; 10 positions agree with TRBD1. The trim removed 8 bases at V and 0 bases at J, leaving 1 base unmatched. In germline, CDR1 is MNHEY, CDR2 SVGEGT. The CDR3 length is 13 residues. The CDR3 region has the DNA TGTGCCAGCGGGGACAGGGGCTCCTACGAGCAGTACTTC. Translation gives CASGDRGSYEQYF.

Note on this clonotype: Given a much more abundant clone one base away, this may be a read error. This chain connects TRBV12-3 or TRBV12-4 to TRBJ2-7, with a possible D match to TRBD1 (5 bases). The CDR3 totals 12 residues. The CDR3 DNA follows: TGTGCCAGCAGTCATCAGGGCTACGAGCGGTACTTC. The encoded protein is CASSHQGYERYF.

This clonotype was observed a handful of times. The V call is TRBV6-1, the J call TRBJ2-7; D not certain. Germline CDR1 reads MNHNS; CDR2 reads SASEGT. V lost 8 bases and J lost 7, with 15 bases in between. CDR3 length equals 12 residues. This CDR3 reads CASGPWAGEQYF. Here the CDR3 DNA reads TGTGCCAGCGGTCCGTGGGCTGGGGAGCAGTACTTC.

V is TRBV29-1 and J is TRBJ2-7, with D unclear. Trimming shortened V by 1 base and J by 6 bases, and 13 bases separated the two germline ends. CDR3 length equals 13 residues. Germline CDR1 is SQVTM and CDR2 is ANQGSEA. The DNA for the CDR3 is TGCAGCGTTGAAGCGCGTGCCCCGGGCGAGCAGTACTTC. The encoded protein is CSVEARAPGEQYF.

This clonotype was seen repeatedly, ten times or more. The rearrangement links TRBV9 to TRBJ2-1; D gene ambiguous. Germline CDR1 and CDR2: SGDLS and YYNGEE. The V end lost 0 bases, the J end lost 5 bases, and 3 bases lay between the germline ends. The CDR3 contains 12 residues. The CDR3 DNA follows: TGTGCCAGCAGCGTAGTCAACAATGAGCAGTTCTTC. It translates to CASSVVNNEQFF.

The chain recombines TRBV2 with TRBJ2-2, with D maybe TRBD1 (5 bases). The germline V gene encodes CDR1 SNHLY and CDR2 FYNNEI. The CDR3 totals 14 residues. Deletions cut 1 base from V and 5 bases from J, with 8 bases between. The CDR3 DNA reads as TGTGCCAGCAGTGAAGAGCCAGGGACCGGGGAGCTGTTTTTT. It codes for CASSEEPGTGELFF.

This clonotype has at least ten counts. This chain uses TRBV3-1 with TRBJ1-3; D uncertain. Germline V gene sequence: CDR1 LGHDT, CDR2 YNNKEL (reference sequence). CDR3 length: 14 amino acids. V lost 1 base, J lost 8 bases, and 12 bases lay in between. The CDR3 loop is CASSQVFPTDTIYF. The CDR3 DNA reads TGTGCCAGCAGCCAAGTTTTCCCGACCGACACCATATATTTT.

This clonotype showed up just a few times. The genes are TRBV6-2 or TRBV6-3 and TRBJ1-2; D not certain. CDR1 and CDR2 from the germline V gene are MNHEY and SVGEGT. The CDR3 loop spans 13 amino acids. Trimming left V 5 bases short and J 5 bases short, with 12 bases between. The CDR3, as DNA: TGTGCCAGCAGTAAACCGGGCTTATATGGCTACACCTTC. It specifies CASSKPGLYGYTF.